These 20 T cell receptor beta chains originate from one sample sequenced in a study of blood T cell repertoires in COVID-19. Assay used: immunoSEQ multiplex PCR; TCRdb lists only in-frame clones, some missing. The table includes 200,000 to 300,000 clones, approximately 85% detected once. Sample: peripheral blood. The origin of the receptors is a woman aged 70 to 79 with acute or convalescent COVID-19.

Only one count was recorded for this clone. The J gene is TRBJ1-1, the V gene TRBV11-2, with a weak D call TRBD1 (5 bases). This CDR3 comprises 16 residues. The germline gives CDR1 SGHAT, CDR2 FQNNGV. V lost 0 bases to trimming and J lost 4 bases, with 15 bases between them. The CDR3, as DNA: TGTGCCAGCAGCTTAGAAGGGCTCGGGGGTTGCACTGAAGCTTTCTTT. Encoded protein: CASSLEGLGGCTEAFF.

This chain uses TRBV6-5 with TRBJ1-2; TRBD1 agrees at 7 bases. Germline V gene data show CDR1 as MNHEY and CDR2 as SVGAGI. The CDR3 spans 16 residues. Germline trimming cut 2 bases from V and 1 base from J; bases unmatched to any gene: 7. CDR3: CASSYRTGALNYGYTF. The CDR3 DNA follows: TGTGCCAGCAGTTACAGAACAGGGGCCCTTAACTATGGCTACACCTTC.

A few counts support this clone. This rearrangement joins TRBV25-1 to TRBJ1-4; 8 bases fit TRBD1. In germline, CDR1 is MGHDK, CDR2 SYGVNS. The CDR3 length is 15 residues. V was clipped by 2 bases and J by 8 bases; unmatched bases: 7. CDR3 amino acids: CASSETGGVSEKLFF. Here the CDR3 DNA reads TGTGCCAGCAGTGAAACAGGGGGAGTTAGCGAAAAACTGTTTTTT.

This chain connects TRBV4-1 to TRBJ1-5; tentative D call: TRBD1 (6 bases). V dropped 0 bases and J dropped 7 bases, with 13 bases sitting between them. The CDR3 extends over 15 amino acids. Germline V lookup: CDR1 MGHRA, CDR2 YSYEKL. CDR3 sequence: CASSQEGGHGQPQHF. In DNA, the CDR3 is TGCGCCAGCAGCCAAGAGGGGGGGCACGGGCAGCCCCAGCATTTT.

The rearrangement uses TRBV2 and TRBJ1-4, with 7 nucleotides matching TRBD1. Looked up from germline, CDR1 is SNHLY and CDR2 is FYNNEI. Germline trimming cut 5 bases from V and 3 bases from J; bases unmatched to any gene: 6. This CDR3 has 15 residues. As DNA, the CDR3 is TGTGCCAGCAGTCCCGGACAGGCCTCTAATGAAAAACTGTTTTTT. This codes for CASSPGQASNEKLFF.

This chain connects TRBV28 to TRBJ1-3, with 9 bases fitting TRBD1. After removal of 8 bases from V and 9 bases from J, the junction contained 11 bases not matched to a gene. The CDR3 length is 14 residues. CDR1 and CDR2 (germline): MDHEN, SYDVKM. The CDR3 loop reads CASAHRGLIGTIYF. The CDR3 nucleotides are TGTGCCAGCGCCCACAGGGGGCTAATAGGCACCATATATTTT.

The chain carries TRBV27 and TRBJ1-4; 7 bases align to TRBD1. The ends lost 9 bases at V and 3 bases at J; junction bases unmatched: 4. This CDR3 is built from 13 residues. The germline gives CDR1 MNHEY, CDR2 SMNVEV (reference sequence). The CDR3: CARSGGSNEKLFF. In DNA, the CDR3 is TGTGCCAGATCAGGGGGGTCTAATGAAAAACTGTTTTTT.

This rearrangement joins TRBV3-1 (or the pseudogene TRBV3-2) to TRBJ2-7, with D maybe TRBD1 (5 bases). Germline assignment: CDR1 LGHDT and CDR2 YNNKEL (reference sequence). Trimming stripped 1 base from V and 2 bases from J, with 12 bases between. The CDR3 has 15 residues. DNA for the CDR3: TGTGCCAGCAGCCAAGTCTCGGCAGGGCCCTACGAGCAGTACTTC. Protein sequence: CASSQVSAGPYEQYF.

This clone appeared a few times. The gene calls are TRBV18 and TRBJ1-1; TRBD1 aligns across 10 bases. CDR1 is KGHSH and CDR2 is LQKENI in the germline V gene. The CDR3 is 13 amino acids. V was clipped by 6 bases and J by 6 bases; unmatched bases: 4. The CDR3 loop reads CASSGQGDAEAFF. The CDR3 DNA sequence: TGTGCCAGCTCCGGACAGGGGGACGCTGAAGCTTTCTTT.

This chain links TRBV5-1 with TRBJ1-3; perhaps TRBD1 as D (5 bases). This CDR3 is 15 amino acids long. The germline CDR1 and CDR2 sequences are SGHRS and YFSETQ. V lost 0 bases and J lost 4, with 11 bases in between. CDR3 sequence reads: CASSLDGGTGNTIYF. The CDR3 DNA sequence: TGCGCCAGCAGCTTGGACGGGGGAACGGGAAACACCATATATTTT.

The gene calls are TRBV25-1 and TRBJ1-3, with D possibly being TRBD1 (6 bases). With 3 bases removed from V and 4 bases from J, the gap between germline ends came to 10 bases. CDR1 and CDR2 (germline): MGHDK, SYGVNS. The CDR3 runs to 14 residues. The CDR3: CASSDTGTGNTIYF. As DNA, the CDR3 is TGTGCCAGCAGTGATACAGGGACGGGAAACACCATATATTTT.

The rearrangement uses TRBV28 and TRBJ2-5; 10 nucleotides line up with TRBD1. Per the germline V gene, CDR1 is MDHEN and CDR2 is SYDVKM. The CDR3 covers 14 residues. The V gene end was trimmed by 6 bases and the J gene end by 5 bases; junction bases not matched to a gene: 6. In nucleotides, the CDR3 is TGTGCCAGCAGCCTCGGGACAGGGGTGGAGACCCAGTACTTC. This gives the protein CASSLGTGVETQYF. Full variable domain (missing parts from reference TRBV28 and TRBJ2-5): DVKVTQSSRYLVKRTGEKVFLECVQDMDHENMFWYRQDPGLGLRLIYFSYDVKMKEKGDIPEGYSVSREKKERFSLILESASTNQTSMYLCASSLGTGVETQYFGPGTRLLVL.

This sequence joins TRBV27 and TRBJ1-4; tentatively, D is TRBD1 (6 bases). The CDR3 sequence is 16 residues long. Trimming pared 8 bases from V and 4 bases from J, leaving 20 bases between. Germline loops: CDR1 MNHEY, CDR2 SMNVEV (reference sequence). The CDR3, as DNA: TGTGCCAGCCGAATATTGACAGGCTTGGGTAATGAAAAACTGTTTTTT. It encodes CASRILTGLGNEKLFF.

The chain carries TRBV4-3 and TRBJ1-1; no definite D call. Germline V gene sequence: CDR1 LGHNA, CDR2 YSLEER. Trimming removed 2 bases at V and 0 bases at J, with 10 bases between. CDR3 length: 15 residues. The CDR3 is CASSQYRSMNTEAFF. The DNA of the CDR3 is TGCGCCAGCAGCCAATACAGAAGCATGAACACTGAAGCTTTCTTT.

The genes are TRBV14 and TRBJ1-1; 8 bases are shared with TRBD1. The CDR3 runs 15 residues. Germline CDR1 SGHDN, CDR2 FVKESK. The trim removed 0 bases at V and 5 bases at J, leaving 5 bases unmatched. In DNA, the CDR3 is TGTGCCAGCAGCCAAGATCACAGGACAGGGACTGAAGCTTTCTTT. Its translation is CASSQDHRTGTEAFF.

The chain is built from TRBV5-1 and TRBJ2-3, with 7 bases aligning to TRBD2. Trimming removed 5 bases from V and 4 bases from J; junction bases left unmatched: 4. This CDR3 is built from 13 residues. Germline values: CDR1 SGHRS, CDR2 YFSETQ. Written as DNA, the CDR3 is TGCGCCAGCAGTACCGGACTAGCAGATACGCAGTATTTT. Translating gives CASSTGLADTQYF.

The CDR3 sequence is CASSPTENSPLHF. The CDR3 region has the DNA TGTGCCAGCAGTCCGACAGAAAATTCACCCCTCCACTTT. The rearrangement uses TRBV6-1 and TRBJ1-6; weak D call: TRBD1 (5 bases). The V gene lost 5 bases and the J gene lost 7 bases, with 9 bases spanning the gap. The CDR3 is made up of 13 amino acids. The V gene's germline CDR1 is MNHNS and CDR2 SASEGT.

The chain couples TRBV18 to TRBJ1-1, with a possible D match to TRBD1 (5 bases). The germline CDR1 and CDR2 sequences are KGHSH and LQKENI. The CDR3 length is 14 residues. V was trimmed by 0 bases and J by 3 bases, leaving 8 bases between them. CDR3 amino acids: CASSPPGAHTEAFF. Written as DNA, the CDR3 is TGTGCCAGCTCACCACCAGGGGCTCACACTGAAGCTTTCTTT.

The chain employs TRBV19 and TRBJ1-1; D perhaps matches TRBD1 (5 bases). V dropped 5 bases and J dropped 1 base, with 17 bases sitting between them. In germline, CDR1 is LNHDA, CDR2 SQIVND (reference sequence). This CDR3 spans 16 amino acids. DNA of the CDR3: TGTGCCAGTAGTCCAAGGCAAGGGGCAGCGAACACTGAAGCTTTCTTT. It yields the protein CASSPRQGAANTEAFF.

The chain links TRBV10-2 to TRBJ2-7; maybe TRBD2 (6 bases). Trimming pared 5 bases from V and 3 bases from J, leaving 8 bases between. Germline CDR1 WSHSY, CDR2 SAAADI. The CDR3 covers 12 residues. The CDR3 here is CASSSSGYEQYF. The CDR3 bases are TGCGCCAGCAGTAGTAGCGGCTACGAGCAGTACTTC.